The rows below give T cell receptor beta chains drawn from one sample of a study of shared clonotypes between healthy human individuals. Libraries were prepared by immunoSEQ multiplex PCR; TCRdb keeps only in-frame clonotypes and omits some of them. In the table there are some 1 million clones, more than 65% of which are singletons. Sequencing was done on a sample of memory CD4+ T cells sorted from blood. Receptors originate from a young man in good health. Both conserved end residues are part of each CDR3. The D gene is left open where the match is weak. Only some rows state a clone size, as once, few, many or a class for expanded clones.

.	.	TRBJ2-7	TRBV18	TGTGCCAGCTTCCGAGGGATCGGTTACGAGCAGTACTTC	CASFRGIGYEQYF
.	TRBD2	TRBJ2-3	TRBV2	TGTGCCAGCACGATCCAAGCGGGAGGCACAGATACGCAGTATTTT	CASTIQAGGTDTQYF
.	TRBD1	TRBJ2-5	TRBV30	TGTGCCTGGAGTCTGGGACAGGGGTTTTTAGAGACCCAGTACTTC	CAWSLGQGFLETQYF
.	TRBD2	TRBJ2-3	TRBV4-1	TGCGCCAGCAGCCAAGGGGCCAGAGGCTCATGGGGGGGAGATACGCAGTATTTT	CASSQGARGSWGGDTQYF
few	.	TRBJ2-7	TRBV7-9	TGTGCCAGCAGCTTAGACCTAAAAGACAGAACCTACGAGCAGTACTTC	CASSLDLKDRTYEQYF
few	.	TRBJ2-7	TRBV10-3	TGTGCCATCAATGGGAACGATGACGAGCAGTACTTC	CAINGNDDEQYF
.	.	TRBJ2-2	TRBV12-5	TGTGCTAGTGGTCCCGTTTATGGAAACACCGGGGAGCTGTTTTTT	CASGPVYGNTGELFF
.	.	TRBJ1-5	TRBV19	TGTGCCAGTAGGGCAGACAGAGGAATCAATCAGCCCCAGCATTTT	CASRADRGINQPQHF
.	.	TRBJ2-1	TRBV10-2	TGCGCCAGCAGTGAAGGCGGTTCCTACAATGAGCAGTTCTTC	CASSEGGSYNEQFF
few	.	TRBJ1-5	TRBV18	TGTGCCAGCTCCCCCGGGCCTACGCCCCAGCATTTT	CASSPGPTPQHF
.	TRBD2	TRBJ2-5	TRBV19	TGTGCCAGTAGTATTAGGGGCCTAGCGGAAGAGACCCAGTACTTC	CASSIRGLAEETQYF
.	.	TRBJ1-5	TRBV19	TGTGCCAGTGGGGGGGGTATAGGCAATCAGCCCCAGCATTTT	CASGGGIGNQPQHF
.	.	TRBJ2-3	TRBV7-6	TGTGCCAGCAGCTTAGCCACGGGTTCAGATACGCAGTATTTT	CASSLATGSDTQYF
few	.	TRBJ1-6	TRBV28	TGTGCCAGCAGTACCCTCAGGGTTTTGGATTCACCCCTCCACTTT	CASSTLRVLDSPLHF
.	.	TRBJ1-4	TRBV19	TGTGCCAGTAGTATAGCCGGTCGGGGCAGTGATGAAAAACTGTTTTTT	CASSIAGRGSDEKLFF
.	.	TRBJ1-1	TRBV18	TGTGCCAGCTCACCACGGGACGCCCCTGGCACTGAAGCTTTCTTT	CASSPRDAPGTEAFF
few	TRBD1	TRBJ1-1	TRBV9	TGTGCCAGCAGCGTAGGGCAGGGACAGGGTCGTGTCACTGAAGCTTTCTTT	CASSVGQGQGRVTEAFF
once	TRBD1	TRBJ2-2	TRBV6-6	TGTGCCAGCAGACCCCGACAGGGGACCACCGGGGAGCTGTTTTTT	CASRPRQGTTGELFF
.	.	TRBJ1-1	TRBV5-1	TGCGCCAGCAGCGGAGCTTATCGTGGGGCTGAAGCTTTCTTT	CASSGAYRGAEAFF
.	TRBD2	TRBJ2-3	TRBV10-3	TGTGCCATCAGTGAGTCGAGCGGGGGGGGTACAGATACGCAGTATTTT	CAISESSGGGTDTQYF
.	.	TRBJ2-3	TRBV11-2	TGTGCCAGCAGCTTAAGGGGTGCTGGGTCAGATACGCAGTATTTT	CASSLRGAGSDTQYF
once	.	TRBJ1-6	TRBV11-2	TGTGCCAGCAGCTTAGGTGGAACAGCCAATTCACCCCTCCACTTT	CASSLGGTANSPLHF
.	TRBD2	TRBJ2-1	TRBV5-6	TGTGCCAGCAGCTCAAGAAGACTAGCGGGCCTACCTGAGCAGTTCTTC	CASSSRRLAGLPEQFF
few	.	TRBJ1-1	TRBV20-1	TGCAGTGCAGCTAACACTGAAGCTTTCTTT	CSAANTEAFF